This T cell receptor (beta chain) was profiled in a study of T cells in Graves' hyperthyroidism and ophthalmopathy. Findings of the study overall: A model of 13 V-J features distinguished ophthalmopathy from stable hyperthyroidism.

Exclusion of patients followed from uncontrolled infection, other autoimmune disease, pregnancy or lactation. Out of 10 ml of fresh peripheral blood came the PBMCs. About this clonotype: Antigen unknown.

This CDR3 is built from 15 residues. V was cut by 5 bases and J by 5 bases, with 16 bases left in between. From RNA transcripts, TCR beta CDR3 regions were amplified. HTBI primers drove first-round RT-PCR of the TCR CDR3. TCRdb called the multiplex PCR reads again in MiXCR, with one record for every CDR3 protein. The data contain hundreds of thousands of distinct CDR3 sequences, around a sixth of them singletons. The J gene is TRBJ2-1, the V gene TRBV12-3 or TRBV12-4; the D is unclear. This receptor was identified in a woman between 50 and 59 years old with Graves' hyperthyroidism that later progressed to Graves' ophthalmopathy. The sequenced sample was blood. The CDR3 is CASSTFIDWNNEQFF. CDR3 sequence (DNA): TGTGCCAGCAGTACCTTCATAGACTGGAACAATGAGCAGTTCTTC.